A selection of T cell receptor beta chains follows, all from one sample in a study of shared clonotypes between healthy human individuals. Clones were sequenced by immunoSEQ multiplex PCR, and TCRdb holds only the in-frame ones, with some missing. The sample shows over 2 million clones, approximately 95% of them seen only once. Input material: naive CD8+ T cells sorted from blood. These receptors all come from a man younger than 30 in good health. CDR3s include the opening cysteine and the closing phenylalanine or tryptophan. Fields, in order: clone size, D gene, V gene, CDR3 length, J gene, CDR3 protein, CDR3 DNA. The D gene is left open where the match is weak. Size values are once, few and many counts, or a class for expanded clones, and some rows have none.

NA	NA	TRBV2	13	TRBJ2-2	CASFQVNTGELFF	TGTGCCAGCTTCCAAGTTAACACCGGGGAGCTGTTTTTT
NA	NA	TRBV30	13	TRBJ2-1	CASVSWDYNEQFF	TGTGCCTCGGTCAGTTGGGACTACAATGAGCAGTTCTTC
NA	TRBD1	TRBV28	16	TRBJ1-6	CASSPRWGRGDSPLHF	TGTGCCAGCAGCCCCCGGTGGGGCAGGGGGGATTCACCCCTCCACTTT
NA	TRBD1	TRBV28	15	TRBJ1-5	CASSKDREGNQPQHF	TGTGCCAGCAGTAAGGACAGGGAAGGAAATCAGCCCCAGCATTTT
NA	TRBD2	TRBV5-1	16	TRBJ2-1	CASSLGSGLAANEQFF	TGCGCCAGCAGCTTGGGTTCGGGACTAGCGGCCAATGAGCAGTTCTTC
NA	NA	TRBV6-5	14	TRBJ1-1	CASSPLTEGTEAFF	TGTGCCAGCAGTCCCCTGACAGAAGGCACTGAAGCTTTCTTT
NA	NA	TRBV27	13	TRBJ2-7	CASSLPGRVEQYF	TGTGCCAGCAGTTTACCTGGAAGGGTCGAGCAGTACTTC
once	TRBD2	TRBV28	12	TRBJ2-3	CAAGLAPDTQYF	TGTGCGGCGGGACTAGCCCCAGATACGCAGTATTTT
NA	NA	TRBV4-1	13	TRBJ2-7	CASSPVWGLEQYF	TGCGCCAGCAGTCCGGTGTGGGGGCTCGAGCAGTACTTC
NA	NA	TRBV13	17	TRBJ1-3	CASSLAVEGWSGNTIYF	TGTGCCAGCAGCTTAGCGGTCGAGGGTTGGTCTGGAAACACCATATATTTT
NA	NA	TRBV11-2	17	TRBJ1-5	CASSLDGTEGSNQPQHF	TGTGCCAGCAGCTTAGATGGGACGGAGGGGAGCAATCAGCCCCAGCATTTT